The source of this T cell receptor beta chain is a study of response to subunit inactivated influenza vaccine. Trimming stripped 0 bases from V and 5 bases from J, with 11 bases between. Germline V gives CDR1 LGHNA, CDR2 YNFKEQ. This CDR3 has 15 residues. TCRdb passed the RT-PCR reads through MiXCR, listing each CDR3 protein once. The data show fewer than 650,000 distinct CDR3 sequences, 10% to 15% seen once. The sequencing used PBMCs from blood, collected about 40 days after vaccination. The rearrangement joins TRBV4-2 to TRBJ1-5; D is unclear. This TCR was sampled from a man aged 50-60 years who received an inactivated influenza vaccine. CDR3 protein: CASSQDQSRDQPQHF. CDR3 bases: TGTGCCAGCAGCCAAGATCAGTCGAGAGATCAGCCCCAGCATTTT.